The 5 T cell receptor beta chains listed next were all sequenced from one sample in a study of CD8 T cells in Susac syndrome. An amount of RNA that ranged from 0.5 to 1 ug was reverse transcribed with random hexamers. TCRdb analysed the immunoSEQ multiplex PCR reads with MiXCR anew, one entry per CDR3 protein. Of 400,000 or so distinct CDR3 sequences in the sample, around 83% were seen once. Sequencing input: CD8+ T cells from PBMCs. The receptors derive from a human donor with multiple sclerosis.

The sample holds a few counts of this clonotype. The chain links TRBV6-5 to TRBJ2-3, with 8 bases lining up with TRBD1. The germline V gene encodes CDR1 MNHEY and CDR2 SVGAGI. V gave up 2 bases and J gave up 1 base; unmatched junction bases: 5. The CDR3 is made up of 16 amino acids. For the CDR3, the DNA is TGTGCCAGCAGTTACGCACCGGGACAGGGCACAGATACGCAGTATTTT. Translated, it gives CASSYAPGQGTDTQYF.

The chain joins TRBV29-1 to TRBJ2-7; possible D gene TRBD2, 6 bases. Germline CDR1 is SQVTM and CDR2 is ANQGSEA. Trimming took off 0 bases at V and 0 bases at J, with 6 bases between the two ends. This CDR3 is 13 amino acids long. The CDR3 region has the DNA TGCAGCGTTGAAGAGGGACTCTCCTACGAGCAGTACTTC. Amino acid sequence: CSVEEGLSYEQYF.

This clonotype was detected only a few times. One end of the junction does not line up with germline, which may come from a read error. The chain joins TRBV20-1 to TRBJ1-2, with D hard to call. CDR1 and CDR2 from the germline V gene are DFQATT and SNEGSKA (reference sequence). The CDR3 covers 11 residues. The CDR3 DNA follows: TGCAGTGCTAAGGTCAGCTCTGGCTACACTTTC. Translation: CSAKVSSGYTF.

About this clonotype: A read error may account for a junction end that differs from germline. This chain uses TRBV7-8 with TRBJ2-3; 10 nucleotides agree with TRBD2. The CDR3 runs to 15 residues. The germline V gene encodes CDR1 SGHVS and CDR2 FQNEAQ. CDR3 sequence reads: CASRPPGLATDAQYF. CDR3 DNA sequence: TGTGCCAGCAGACCTCCGGGACTAGCGACAGATGCGCAGTATTTT.

The chain links TRBV12-3 or TRBV12-4 to TRBJ2-2; the D gene is possibly TRBD1 (6 bases). V lost 6 bases and J lost 0, with 17 bases in between. This CDR3 spans 17 amino acids. CDR3 DNA: TGTGCCAGCAGACCGGCCTACAGGGCTTCGAACACCGGGGAGCTGTTTTTT. The encoded protein is CASRPAYRASNTGELFF.